This entry concerns a single T cell receptor (beta chain). The CDR3 loop spans 16 amino acids. V lost 5 bases and J lost 4; bases outside the gene matches: 12. Germline CDR1 reads SGHNT; CDR2 reads YYREEE (reference sequence). The data originate from a study of blood T cell repertoires in COVID-19. Study at large: The samples span acute and convalescent COVID-19 from the United States, Italy and Spain. Sources were T cells, B-cell-depleted T cells, or PBMCs; the material itself was cDNA or gDNA.

Methods used by the authors: Scientists estimated how many nucleated cells there were by amplifying reference gene primers. Sequencing was performed with immunoSEQ multiplex PCR; in TCRdb, only in-frame clones are kept and a portion is missing. For V, J and clone size, that table is used; D and trimming come from the DNA. The table includes under 3,500 clones, roughly 93% detected once. Sequencing was done on a sample of peripheral blood. V gene TRBV5-4 combines with J gene TRBJ2-1; 7 bases are shared with TRBD2. The TCR comes from a human donor in a cohort sampled during active COVID-19. This CDR3 is CASSHGGRREYNEQFF. CDR3 nucleotides: TGTGCCAGCAGTCACGGGGGACGGCGGGAGTACAATGAGCAGTTCTTC.